These 20 T cell receptor beta chains originate from one sample sequenced in a study of shared clonotypes between healthy human individuals. Repertoires were generated with immunoSEQ multiplex PCR, while TCRdb's copy carries only in-frame clones and drops some. This table holds 450,000 to 650,000 clones, roughly four fifths found once. The sequenced sample was PBMCs. These receptors were obtained from a woman aged 40 to 50 in good health. Some clones in this sample may be carry-over from other donors' samples.

The chain employs TRBV28 and TRBJ2-5; possible D gene TRBD2, 6 bases. Trimming stripped 4 bases from V and 1 base from J, with 13 bases between. The CDR3 totals 15 residues. In germline, CDR1 is MDHEN, CDR2 SYDVKM. CDR3 nucleotides: TGTGCCAGCAGTTCCCTACTAGCTGGCCAAGAGACCCAGTACTTC. As protein: CASSSLLAGQETQYF.

There are a few counts of this clone. CDR3 region: CASSNAEVANYGYTF. CDR3 in DNA: TGTGCCAGCAGCAACGCGGAGGTAGCTAACTATGGCTACACCTTC. The chain couples TRBV21-1 to TRBJ1-2. TRBV21-1 is a documented pseudogene. The CDR3 totals 15 residues.

The chain has TRBV10-3 and TRBJ2-2; D gene unclear. Germline V gene sequence: CDR1 ENHRY, CDR2 SYGVKD. Trimming cost V 4 bases and J 0 bases, with 9 bases left between them. This CDR3 is 15 amino acids long. CDR3 sequence: CAISVNRPNTGELFF. In DNA, the CDR3 is TGTGCCATCAGTGTCAACAGACCGAACACCGGGGAGCTGTTTTTT.

The rearrangement links TRBV7-9 to TRBJ2-3, with D uncertain. This CDR3 has 14 residues. V lost 6 bases, J lost 0 bases, and 10 bases lay in between. Germline-derived CDR1 and CDR2 are SEHNR and FQNEAQ (reference sequence). CDR3: CASSLGSSTDTQYF. In DNA form, the CDR3 reads TGTGCCAGCAGTTTGGGGTCTAGCACAGATACGCAGTATTTT. Full variable domain (missing parts from reference TRBV7-9 and TRBJ2-3): DTGVSQNPRHKITKRGQNVTFRCDPISEHNRLYWYRQTLGQGPEFLTYFQNEAQLEKSRLLSDRFSAERPKGSFSTLEIQRTEQGDSAMYLCASSLGSSTDTQYFGPGTRLTVL.

The rearrangement uses TRBV19 and TRBJ1-2; unclear D gene. V gave up 3 bases and J gave up 4 bases, with 12 bases separating them. The germline V gene has CDR1 LNHDA and CDR2 SQIVND (reference sequence). This CDR3 is 14 amino acids long. The CDR3 loop is CASSIPGMTYGYTF. CDR3 DNA sequence: TGTGCCAGTAGTATCCCCGGGATGACCTATGGCTACACCTTC.

This clone has a count of ten or more. At one of its ends the junction is not consistent with the germline gene, which may arise from a read error. This chain uses TRBV6-1 with TRBJ1-1; 8 positions match TRBD1. CDR1 and CDR2 (germline): MNHNS, SASEGT. The CDR3 extends over 19 amino acids. The CDR3 reads CASREAPGQAKPQNTEAFF. CDR3 nucleotide sequence: TGTGCCAGCAGGGAAGCTCCGGGACAGGCAAAACCCCAGAACACTGAAGCTTTCTTT.

The chain is built from TRBV5-1 and TRBJ2-1; 7 bases are a match to TRBD1. The ends lost 4 bases at V and 3 bases at J; junction bases unmatched: 10. The germline CDR1 and CDR2 sequences are SGHRS and YFSETQ. This CDR3 has 16 residues. The CDR3 DNA is TGCGCCAGCAGCCAAGTCCGGGACAGCGACTACAATGAGCAGTTCTTC. As protein: CASSQVRDSDYNEQFF. The complete variable domain, with remaining parts taken from reference TRBV5-1 and TRBJ2-1, reads KAGVTQTPRYLIKTRGQQVTLSCSPISGHRSVSWYQQTPGQGLQFLFEYFSETQRNKGNFPGRFSGRQFSNSRSEMNVSTLELGDSALYLCASSQVRDSDYNEQFFGPGTRLTVL.

The rearrangement links TRBV20-1 to TRBJ2-7; D might be TRBD1 or TRBD2, each matching 5 bases. V lost 7 bases and J lost 12, with 19 bases in between. This CDR3 is built from 11 residues. Germline V gene sequence: CDR1 DFQATT, CDR2 SNEGSKA (reference sequence). The DNA for the CDR3 is TGCAGTGTAGGGGAGTTGGGTATACCGTACTTC. It translates to CSVGELGIPYF.

This clone was observed a single time. V usage is TRBV11-3 and J usage is TRBJ2-5, with 12 positions matching TRBD1. Losses at the gene ends were 4 bases for V and 5 bases for J; bases not matched to a gene: 5. This CDR3 is 15 amino acids long. The germline V gene has CDR1 SGHNT and CDR2 YENEEA. DNA for the CDR3: TGTGCCAGCAGCTCTGGGACAGGGGGCCGGGAGACCCAGTACTTC. As protein: CASSSGTGGRETQYF. Full variable domain (outside the CDR3, taken from reference TRBV11-3 and TRBJ2-5): EAGVVQSPRYKIIEKKQPVAFWCNPISGHNTLYWYLQNLGQGPELLIRYENEEAVDDSQLPKDRFSAERLKGVDSTLKIQPAELGDSAVYLCASSSGTGGRETQYFGPGTRLLVL.

V gene TRBV6-5 combines with J gene TRBJ1-4; D remains unclear. Germline CDR1 MNHEY, CDR2 SVGAGI. Deletions cut 6 bases from V and 0 bases from J, with 2 bases between. This CDR3 has 12 amino acids. The CDR3: CASRATNEKLFF. DNA of the CDR3: TGTGCCAGCAGGGCAACTAATGAAAAACTGTTTTTT.

Points on this clone: The sample has other DNA sequences that encode this CDR3 too. V and J are TRBV19 and TRBJ2-2; perhaps D is TRBD1 or TRBD2 (5 bases each). Trimming took off 3 bases at V and 3 bases at J, with 11 bases between the two ends. CDR1 LNHDA and CDR2 SQIVND come from the germline V gene (reference sequence). This CDR3 has 15 amino acids. The CDR3, as DNA: TGTGCCAGTAGTATTGGTGGGGGTTACACCGGGGAGCTGTTTTTT. As protein: CASSIGGGYTGELFF. Variable domain in full (rest from reference TRBV19 and TRBJ2-2): DGGITQSPKYLFRKEGQNVTLSCEQNLNHDAMYWYRQDPGQGLRLIYYSQIVNDFQKGDIAEGYSVSREKKESFPLTVTSAQKNPTAFYLCASSIGGGYTGELFFGEGSRLTVL.

Details on this clone: One junction end disagrees with the germline gene, perhaps due to a read error. CDR3 DNA sequence: TGTGCTAGCAGCCCCGGCCAGGGAACAGATACGCAGTATTTT. Amino acid sequence: CASSPGQGTDTQYF. This chain joins TRBV7-7 and TRBJ2-3; D perhaps matches TRBD1 (5 bases). CDR1 and CDR2 from the germline V gene are SSHAT and FNYEAQ (reference sequence). The CDR3 is 14 amino acids.

Only one count was recorded for this clone. One base away lies a much larger clone, so this may be a sequencing read error. Other DNA sequences of this sample code for an identical CDR3. The gene calls are TRBV2 and TRBJ2-3; D is unresolved. Germline-derived CDR1 and CDR2 are SNHLY and FYNNEI. CDR3 size: 12 residues. This CDR3 reads CASRGEADTQYF. CDR3 DNA: TGTGCCAGCAGGGGCGAGGCAGATACACAGTATTTT.

V gene TRBV18 combines with J gene TRBJ2-3; 12 bases line up with TRBD2. J lost 2 bases, V lost 4 bases, and 1 base had no gene match. The CDR3 loop spans 15 amino acids. CDR1 is KGHSH, CDR2 LQKENI, per germline. The CDR3 spells CASSRTSGDTDTQYF. The CDR3 DNA follows: TGTGCCAGCTCACGGACTAGCGGGGACACAGATACGCAGTATTTT.

The genes are TRBV6-6 and TRBJ1-4, with 7 bases identical to TRBD1. Germline CDR1 MNHNY, CDR2 SVGAGI (reference sequence). V was clipped by 6 bases and J by 0 bases; unmatched bases: 7. This CDR3 comprises 16 residues. CDR3 protein: CASSSGGEATNEKLFF. CDR3 in DNA: TGTGCCAGCAGCTCAGGGGGGGAGGCAACTAATGAAAAACTGTTTTTT.

V gene TRBV10-3 combines with J gene TRBJ1-2, with D maybe TRBD1 (6 bases). The germline gives CDR1 ENHRY, CDR2 SYGVKD. The CDR3 spans 17 residues. CDR3 amino acids: CATRGRSLVLSFYGYTF. DNA of the CDR3: TGTGCTACCAGGGGCAGATCCTTAGTTCTCTCTTTCTATGGCTACACCTTC.

As regards this clone: This may stem from a read error, because a much larger clone lies one nucleotide away. V and J are TRBV5-1 and TRBJ1-2; no firm D call. Germline CDR1 is SGHRS and CDR2 is YFSETQ. The CDR3 length is 14 residues. The CDR3 loop is CASGFNPDGYGYTF. The CDR3 DNA is TGCGCCAGCGGCTTCAACCCGGACGGCTATGGCTACACCTTC. Full variable domain (outside the CDR3, taken from reference TRBV5-1 and TRBJ1-2): KAGVTQTPRYLIKTRGQQVTLSCSPISGHRSVSWYQQTPGQGLQFLFEYFSETQRNKGNFPGRFSGRQFSNSRSEMNVSTLELGDSALYLCASGFNPDGYGYTFGSGTRLTVV.

A few counts support this clone. The chain recombines TRBV10-1 with TRBJ2-1; D uncertain. Trimming left V 4 bases short and J 10 bases short, with 11 bases between. Germline CDR1 and CDR2: WNHNN and SYGVQD (reference sequence). The CDR3 extends over 12 amino acids. This CDR3 reads CASSATSREQFF. The DNA of the CDR3 is TGCGCCAGCAGTGCCACATCCCGGGAGCAGTTCTTC.

DNA of the CDR3: TGTGCCAGCAGCGAACCACTAGGTGTTCTCTCCTACGAGCAGTACTTC. Amino acid sequence: CASSEPLGVLSYEQYF. The chain carries TRBV5-8 and TRBJ2-7; D is perhaps TRBD2 (5 bases). Per the germline V gene, CDR1 is SGHTS and CDR2 is YDEGEE. Trimming took 4 bases from V and 0 from J, leaving 17 bases between them. CDR3 length equals 16 residues.

The J gene is TRBJ2-1, the V gene TRBV19, with a weak D call TRBD1 (5 bases). Germline assignment: CDR1 LNHDA and CDR2 SQIVND (reference sequence). Between the trimmed V and J ends, which lost 3 bases and 10 bases, there was a span of 13 bases. There are 13 residues in the CDR3. The CDR3 protein is CASSIRGVGEQFF. The DNA for the CDR3 is TGTGCCAGTAGTATTAGGGGTGTGGGGGAGCAGTTCTTC.